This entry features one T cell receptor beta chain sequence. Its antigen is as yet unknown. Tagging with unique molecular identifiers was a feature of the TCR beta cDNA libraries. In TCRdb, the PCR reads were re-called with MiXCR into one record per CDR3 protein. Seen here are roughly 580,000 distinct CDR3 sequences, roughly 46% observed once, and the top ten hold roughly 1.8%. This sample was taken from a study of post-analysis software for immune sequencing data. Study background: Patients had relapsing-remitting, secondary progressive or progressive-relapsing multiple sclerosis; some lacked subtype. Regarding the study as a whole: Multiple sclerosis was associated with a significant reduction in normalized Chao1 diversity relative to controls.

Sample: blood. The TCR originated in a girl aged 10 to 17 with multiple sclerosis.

This CDR3 is CATSDPVKWQFF. The CDR3 DNA sequence: TGTGCCACCAGTGACCCCGTGAAGTGGCAGTTCTTC. The chain recombines TRBV24-1 with TRBJ2-1; D remains unclear. The CDR3 is 12 residues long. V lost 4 bases, J lost 12 bases, and 12 bases lay in between. CDR1 KGHDR and CDR2 SFDVKD come from the germline V gene.